These 28 T cell receptor beta chains were all obtained from the same sample, sequenced in a study of spatial heterogeneity in lung cancer. TCRdb recomputed calls from the 5' RACE reads with MiXCR, one row per CDR3 protein. The table lists tens of thousands of distinct CDR3 sequences, about an eighth of them singletons. Noted time point: sample taken at primary tumor resection. Extraction of whole RNA from tumor, nontumor lung or frozen PBMC preceded unsorted sequencing. The material was PBMCs, obtained at surgery. These receptors all come from a male donor with early-stage non-small cell lung cancer.

This clonotype came up many times. CDR3 amino acids: CATSDPLAGDYNEQFF. The CDR3 bases are TGTGCCACCAGTGACCCACTAGCGGGAGATTACAATGAGCAGTTCTTC. The chain combines TRBV24-1 with TRBJ2-1; 11 bases align to TRBD2. CDR1 is KGHDR and CDR2 is SFDVKD in the germline V gene. This CDR3 region has 16 residues. V dropped 4 bases and J dropped 4; count of bases not matched to a gene: 5.

In this sample, this clonotype turned up many times. The CDR3 DNA reads TGTGCCAGCAGTTTATCCCGGGATCAGCCCCAGCATTTT. Protein product: CASSLSRDQPQHF. The chain is built from TRBV27 and TRBJ1-5; D unclear. Per the germline V gene, CDR1 is MNHEY and CDR2 is SMNVEV (reference sequence). Trimming cost V 0 bases and J 5 bases, with 5 bases left between them. This CDR3 region has 13 residues.

This clonotype was seen at least ten times. This chain connects TRBV5-1 to TRBJ1-1; 9 positions match TRBD1. V trimming: 3 bases; J trimming: 4 bases; junction bases outside the gene matches: 7. Per germline, CDR1 SGHRS and CDR2 YFSETQ. The CDR3 is made up of 15 amino acids. The CDR3 is CASSWGQGRVTEAFF. The CDR3 DNA sequence: TGCGCCAGCAGCTGGGGACAGGGTCGGGTCACTGAAGCTTTCTTT.

This clonotype was picked up many times. V is TRBV7-9 and J is TRBJ2-3, with D hard to call. The CDR3 extends over 11 amino acids. The V end was cut by 8 bases, the J end by 3 bases, with 6 bases between. In germline, CDR1 is SEHNR, CDR2 FQNEAQ (reference sequence). The CDR3: CASGRTDTQYF. CDR3 DNA: TGTGCCAGCGGACGTACAGATACGCAGTATTTT.

The chain joins TRBV30 to TRBJ2-2; unclear D gene. The CDR3 consists of 12 residues. The ends were cut back, 4 bases at V and 3 bases at J, with 6 bases in the middle. Germline CDR1 reads GTSNPN; CDR2 reads SVGIG (reference sequence). As DNA, the CDR3 is TGTGCCTGGACGCAAGACACCGGGGAGCTGTTTTTT. Translation gives CAWTQDTGELFF. Based on the CDR3 plus reference TRBV30 and TRBJ2-2, the full variable domain is SQTIHQWPATLVQPVGSPLSLECTVEGTSNPNLYWYRQAAGRGLQLLFYSVGIGQISSEVPQNLSASRPQDRQFILSSKKLLLSDSGFYLCAWTQDTGELFFGEGSRLTVL.

The chain links TRBV12-3 or TRBV12-4 to TRBJ1-5, with a possible D match to TRBD1 (5 bases). The CDR3 is 13 residues long. Trimming left V 6 bases short and J 7 bases short, with 13 bases between. Here the CDR3 reads CASSQIRGQPQHF. CDR3 in DNA: TGTGCCAGCAGCCAAATAAGGGGCCAGCCCCAGCATTTT.

The sample holds a few counts of this clonotype. An end of the junction differs from the germline gene, which may be a read error. This sequence joins TRBV10-3 and TRBJ2-4, with TRBD1 identical over 8 bases. Germline-derived CDR1 and CDR2 are ENHRY and SYGVKD. CDR3 length equals 15 residues. CDR3 amino acids: CAISETRQGMGLPTF. CDR3 DNA sequence: TGTGCCATCAGTGAGACCAGACAGGGGATGGGTCTACCGACTTTC.

The chain joins TRBV11-2 to TRBJ2-7, with no clear D. Trimming shortened V by 0 bases and J by 3 bases, and 15 bases separated the two germline ends. CDR1 and CDR2 from the germline V gene are SGHAT and FQNNGV. The CDR3 length is 16 residues. CDR3: CASSLDPGLNVYEQYF. CDR3 coding DNA: TGTGCCAGCAGCTTAGACCCCGGCCTCAACGTCTACGAGCAGTACTTC.

V is TRBV6-6 and J is TRBJ2-7, with D maybe TRBD1 (5 bases). V was pared by 1 base and J by 6 bases, with 19 bases between. Looked up from germline, CDR1 is MNHNY and CDR2 is SVGAGI (reference sequence). The CDR3 loop spans 16 amino acids. CDR3 sequence reads: CASSYFQGTILFEQYF. CDR3 in DNA: TGTGCCAGCAGTTACTTTCAGGGTACAATTCTCTTCGAGCAGTACTTC.

In this sample, this clonotype turned up a few times. CDR3 region: CSVGPSDTQYF. The DNA for the CDR3 is TGCAGCGTGGGGCCCTCAGATACGCAGTATTTT. The rearrangement uses TRBV29-1 and TRBJ2-3; D might be TRBD1 (5 bases). The V end lost 6 bases, the J end lost 4 bases, and 8 bases lay between the germline ends. The CDR3 loop spans 11 amino acids. The V gene's germline CDR1 is SQVTM and CDR2 ANQGSEA.

This clonotype came up a few times. This chain links TRBV27 with TRBJ1-1; unclear D gene. This CDR3 spans 13 amino acids. The germline CDR1 and CDR2 sequences are MNHEY and SMNVEV (reference sequence). V lost 6 bases and J 2 bases, leaving 10 bases between the germline ends. The CDR3 DNA reads as TGTGCCAGCAGCTATCCGGGAAACACTGAAGCTTTCTTT. This encodes CASSYPGNTEAFF.

The chain joins TRBV5-1 to TRBJ2-7; TRBD2 matches at 12 bases. Germline lookup yields CDR1 SGHRS and CDR2 YFSETQ. This CDR3 has 16 amino acids. The ends lost 0 bases at V and 3 bases at J; junction bases unmatched: 4. CDR3 in amino acids: CASSLETSGSVYEQYF. The CDR3 DNA reads as TGCGCCAGCAGCTTGGAGACTAGCGGGAGTGTCTACGAGCAGTACTTC.

This clonotype was detected ten times or more. The rearrangement links TRBV5-5 to TRBJ2-4; D is possibly TRBD1 (5 bases). The CDR3 loop spans 14 amino acids. The ends were cut back, 1 base at V and 3 bases at J, with 8 bases in the middle. Per germline, CDR1 SGHKS and CDR2 YYEKEE (reference sequence). Written as DNA, the CDR3 is TGTGCCAGCAGCTTGACAGGCAACAAAAACATTCAGTACTTC. It translates to CASSLTGNKNIQYF.

This clonotype was seen at least ten times. The chain uses TRBV20-1 and TRBJ2-7; D not certain. Deletions cut 2 bases from V and 3 bases from J, with 8 bases between. The CDR3 length is 12 residues. Per the germline V gene, CDR1 is DFQATT and CDR2 is SNEGSKA (reference sequence). DNA of the CDR3: TGCAGTGCTAGACGGCAGAGCTACGAGCAGTACTTC. This sequence encodes CSARRQSYEQYF.

This sequence joins TRBV7-9 and TRBJ2-5; 15 nucleotides agree with TRBD2. The germline V gene has CDR1 SEHNR and CDR2 FQNEAQ (reference sequence). The trim removed 5 bases at V and 2 bases at J, leaving 9 bases unmatched. The CDR3 sequence is 18 residues long. Here the CDR3 DNA reads TGTGCCAGCAGCCCATGGACTAGCGGGAGGGATCTACAAGAGACCCAGTACTTC. Protein product: CASSPWTSGRDLQETQYF.

The chain carries TRBV20-1 and TRBJ1-1, with D perhaps matching TRBD1 (5 bases). Germline CDR1 and CDR2: DFQATT and SNEGSKA (reference sequence). This CDR3 contains 14 residues. V was pared by 1 base and J by 6 bases, with 15 bases between. For the CDR3, the DNA is TGCAGTGCTAGAGTCCCGGGGGGTAACGCTGAAGCTTTCTTT. Translation gives CSARVPGGNAEAFF.

Only a few counts were recorded for this clonotype. This rearrangement joins TRBV7-6 to TRBJ2-3; the match to TRBD1 covers 7 bases. Germline assignment: CDR1 SGHVS and CDR2 FNYEAQ. Trimming cost V 3 bases and J 0 bases; bases outside gene matches: 0. There are 14 residues in the CDR3. CDR3 in amino acids: CASSLDRSTDTQYF. The CDR3 DNA sequence: TGTGCCAGCAGCTTGGACAGGAGCACAGATACGCAGTATTTT.

The chain has TRBV7-2 and TRBJ2-5, with 7 nucleotides matching TRBD1. Trimming cost V 5 bases and J 2 bases; bases outside gene matches: 8. The germline CDR1 and CDR2 sequences are SGHTA and FQGNSA. This CDR3 comprises 15 residues. The CDR3: CASSAGTELQETQYF. In DNA, the CDR3 is TGTGCCAGCAGCGCCGGGACAGAACTTCAAGAGACCCAGTACTTC. The complete variable domain, with remaining parts taken from reference TRBV7-2 and TRBJ2-5, reads GAGVSQSPSNKVTEKGKDVELRCDPISGHTALYWYRQSLGQGLEFLIYFQGNSAPDKSGLPSDRFSAERTGGSVSTLTIQRTQQEDSAVYLCASSAGTELQETQYFGPGTRLLVL.

This clonotype was observed at least ten times. This chain uses TRBV7-8 with TRBJ1-1, with 7 bases lining up with TRBD1. The trim removed 1 base at V and 6 bases at J, leaving 2 bases unmatched. The CDR3 runs to 13 residues. The V gene's germline CDR1 is SGHVS and CDR2 FQNEAQ. The CDR3 DNA is TGTGCCAGCAGCTTAGGACAGGGCCCTGAAGCTTTCTTT. It is translated as CASSLGQGPEAFF. Full variable domain (outside the CDR3, taken from reference TRBV7-8 and TRBJ1-1): GAGVSQSPRYKVAKRGQDVALRCDPISGHVSLFWYQQALGQGPEFLTYFQNEAQLDKSGLPSDRFFAERPEGSVSTLKIQRTQQEDSAVYLCASSLGQGPEAFFGQGTRLTVV.

This clonotype was counted many times. J is TRBJ2-1 and V is TRBV7-2; D is tentatively TRBD1 or TRBD2 (5 bases each). CDR1 and CDR2 (germline): SGHTA, FQGNSA. CDR3 size: 13 residues. V lost 6 bases to trimming and J lost 4 bases, with 10 bases between them. The CDR3 loop reads CASSSGAYNEQFF. The CDR3 region has the DNA TGTGCCAGCAGTTCCGGGGCTTACAATGAGCAGTTCTTC.

This clonotype has at least ten counts. The chain is built from TRBV5-4 and TRBJ1-1, with 7 bases that match TRBD1. Germline V gene data show CDR1 as SGHNT and CDR2 as YYREEE (reference sequence). The CDR3 is 14 residues long. Unmatched junction bases numbered 0, after V lost 0 bases and J lost 1 base. CDR3 loop: CASSLDRGNTEAFF. CDR3 in DNA: TGTGCCAGCAGCTTGGACAGGGGGAACACTGAAGCTTTCTTT.

This clonotype was detected a few times. The chain employs TRBV5-1 and TRBJ2-1; 13 bases are shared with TRBD2. This CDR3 spans 16 amino acids. V trimming: 4 bases; J trimming: 4 bases; junction bases outside the gene matches: 5. Germline V CDR1 and CDR2: SGHRS, YFSETQ. CDR3 bases: TGCGCCAGCAGCCCCGGGACTAGCGGGATATACAATGAGCAGTTCTTC. Translated: CASSPGTSGIYNEQFF.

The chain joins TRBV24-1 to TRBJ1-1; TRBD1 matches at 9 bases. Losses at the gene ends were 7 bases for V and 2 bases for J; bases not matched to a gene: 4. This CDR3 has 14 residues. Germline V lookup: CDR1 KGHDR, CDR2 SFDVKD. The CDR3 coding sequence is TGTGCCACCAGGGGGACAGGGCCCAACACTGAAGCTTTCTTT. This translates into CATRGTGPNTEAFF.

This clonotype appeared many times. The chain recombines TRBV29-1 with TRBJ2-4, with 8 nucleotides matching TRBD1. The germline V gene has CDR1 SQVTM and CDR2 ANQGSEA. The CDR3 runs 12 residues. J lost 8 bases, V lost 7 bases, and 7 bases had no gene match. This CDR3 reads CSGGQGADIQYF. Written as DNA, the CDR3 is TGCAGCGGCGGACAGGGCGCGGACATTCAGTACTTC.

This clonotype was detected ten times or more. This rearrangement joins TRBV29-1 to TRBJ2-5; no clear D. The CDR3 runs 11 residues. CDR1 is SQVTM and CDR2 is ANQGSEA in the germline V gene. V was shortened by 4 bases and J by 4 bases, with 7 bases between the two germline ends. The CDR3 nucleotides read TGCAGCGTTGGCATAGGAGAGACCCAGTACTTC. Protein: CSVGIGETQYF.

This clonotype was seen at least ten times. The genes are TRBV12-3 or TRBV12-4 and TRBJ2-3, with D unclear. Trimming cost V 0 bases and J 6 bases, with 4 bases left between them. The CDR3 totals 12 residues. In DNA form, the CDR3 reads TGTGCCAGCAGTTTAGCGTGGGATACGCAGTATTTT. Translated: CASSLAWDTQYF.

At least ten counts were recorded for this clonotype. The chain recombines TRBV28 with TRBJ1-1, with TRBD1 as a possible D gene (5 bases). The CDR3 spans 14 residues. Germline values: CDR1 MDHEN, CDR2 SYDVKM. The germline V and J ends were trimmed by 3 bases and 1 base, with 9 bases remaining between them. The CDR3 sequence is CASSLGLTNTEAFF. The CDR3 DNA sequence: TGTGCCAGCAGTTTGGGGCTGACGAACACTGAAGCTTTCTTT.

In this sample, this clonotype turned up many times. V usage is TRBV12-3 or TRBV12-4 and J usage is TRBJ2-1; 8 positions match TRBD1. The V and J ends lost 6 bases and 0 bases, in that order; junction bases with no gene match: 10. The CDR3 is 17 amino acids. The DNA of the CDR3 is TGTGCCAGCAGACCCGGACAGGGAAAGGGCTCCTACAATGAGCAGTTCTTC. Translation: CASRPGQGKGSYNEQFF.